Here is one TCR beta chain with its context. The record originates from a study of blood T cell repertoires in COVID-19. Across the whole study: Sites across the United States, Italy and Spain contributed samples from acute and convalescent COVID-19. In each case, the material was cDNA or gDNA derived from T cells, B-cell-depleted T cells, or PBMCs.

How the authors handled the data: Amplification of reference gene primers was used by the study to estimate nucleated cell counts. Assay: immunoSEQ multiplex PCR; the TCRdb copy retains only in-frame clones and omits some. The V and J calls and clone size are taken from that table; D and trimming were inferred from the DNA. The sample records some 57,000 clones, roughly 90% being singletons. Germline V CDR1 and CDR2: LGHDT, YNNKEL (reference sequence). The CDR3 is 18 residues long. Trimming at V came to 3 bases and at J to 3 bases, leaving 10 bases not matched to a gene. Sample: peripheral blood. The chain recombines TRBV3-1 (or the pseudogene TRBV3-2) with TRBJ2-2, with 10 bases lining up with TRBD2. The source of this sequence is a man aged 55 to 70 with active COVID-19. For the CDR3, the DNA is TGTGCCAGCAGCCATGTCAGCGGGAGGGCCTGGTACACCGGGGAGCTGTTTTTT. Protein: CASSHVSGRAWYTGELFF.